This T cell receptor (beta chain) appears in the sequencing data of a study of cytomegalovirus exposure and HLA in healthy donors. The PCR made use of 60 Vbeta and 13 Jbeta primers. Sequencing used immunoSEQ multiplex PCR; TCRdb keeps in-frame clones, though not all of them. The table has about 88,000 clones, 55% to 75% seen once; the top ten hold 2.7%. Germline CDR1 SGHAT, CDR2 FQNNGV. The CDR3 spans 15 residues. Trimming cost V 5 bases and J 5 bases; bases outside gene matches: 9. Input material: PBMCs. The sequence derives from a man aged 45-65 years in good health and CMV-seronegative. This chain joins TRBV11-2 and TRBJ1-2; 9 positions match TRBD1. CDR3 in DNA: TGTGCCAGCAGCATACCGGGACAGGGTTTGTATGGCTACACCTTC. It specifies CASSIPGQGLYGYTF.